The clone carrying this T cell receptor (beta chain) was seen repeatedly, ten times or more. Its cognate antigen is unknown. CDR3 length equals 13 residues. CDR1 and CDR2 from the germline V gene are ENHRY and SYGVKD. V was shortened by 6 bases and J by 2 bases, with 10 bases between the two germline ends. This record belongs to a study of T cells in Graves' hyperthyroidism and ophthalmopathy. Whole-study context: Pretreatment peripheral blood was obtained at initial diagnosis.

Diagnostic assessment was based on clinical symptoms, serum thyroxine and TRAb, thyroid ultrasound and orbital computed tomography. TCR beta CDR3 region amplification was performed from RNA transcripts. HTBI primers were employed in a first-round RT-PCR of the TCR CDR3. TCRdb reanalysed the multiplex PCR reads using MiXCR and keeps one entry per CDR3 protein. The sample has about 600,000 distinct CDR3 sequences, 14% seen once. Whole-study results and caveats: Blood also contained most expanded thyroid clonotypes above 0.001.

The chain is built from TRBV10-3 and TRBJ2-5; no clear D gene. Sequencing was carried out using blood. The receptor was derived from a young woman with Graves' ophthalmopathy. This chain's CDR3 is CAISRLTQETQYF. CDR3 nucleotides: TGTGCCATCAGCAGACTGACTCAAGAGACCCAGTACTTC.